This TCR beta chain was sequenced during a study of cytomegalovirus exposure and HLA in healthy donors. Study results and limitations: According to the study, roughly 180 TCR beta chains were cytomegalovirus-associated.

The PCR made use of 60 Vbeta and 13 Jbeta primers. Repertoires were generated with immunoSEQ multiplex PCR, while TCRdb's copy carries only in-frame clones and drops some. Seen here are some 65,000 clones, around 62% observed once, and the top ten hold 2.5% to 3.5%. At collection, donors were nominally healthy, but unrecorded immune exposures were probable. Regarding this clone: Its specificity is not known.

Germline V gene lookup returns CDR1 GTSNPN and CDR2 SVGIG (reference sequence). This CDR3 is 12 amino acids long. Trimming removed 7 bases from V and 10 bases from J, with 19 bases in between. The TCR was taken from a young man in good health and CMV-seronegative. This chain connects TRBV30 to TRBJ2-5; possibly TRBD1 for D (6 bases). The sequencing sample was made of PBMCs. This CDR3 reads CAYEGVKRFQYF. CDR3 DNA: TGTGCCTACGAGGGGGTCAAGAGGTTCCAGTACTTC.